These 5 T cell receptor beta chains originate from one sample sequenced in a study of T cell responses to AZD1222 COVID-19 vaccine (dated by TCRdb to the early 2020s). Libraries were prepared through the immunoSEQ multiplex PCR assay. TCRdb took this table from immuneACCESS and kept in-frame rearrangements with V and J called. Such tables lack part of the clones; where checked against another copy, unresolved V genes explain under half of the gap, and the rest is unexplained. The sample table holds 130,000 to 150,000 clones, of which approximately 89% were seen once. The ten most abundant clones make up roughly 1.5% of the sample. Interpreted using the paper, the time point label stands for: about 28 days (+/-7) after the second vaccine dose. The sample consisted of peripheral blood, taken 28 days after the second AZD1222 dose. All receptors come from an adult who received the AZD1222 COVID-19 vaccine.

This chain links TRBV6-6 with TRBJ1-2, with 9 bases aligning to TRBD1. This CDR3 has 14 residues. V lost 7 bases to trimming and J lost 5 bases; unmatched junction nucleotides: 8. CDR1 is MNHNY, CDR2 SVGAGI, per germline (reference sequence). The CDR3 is CASNTGTGKYGYTF. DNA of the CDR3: TGTGCCAGCAACACCGGGACAGGGAAATATGGCTACACCTTC.

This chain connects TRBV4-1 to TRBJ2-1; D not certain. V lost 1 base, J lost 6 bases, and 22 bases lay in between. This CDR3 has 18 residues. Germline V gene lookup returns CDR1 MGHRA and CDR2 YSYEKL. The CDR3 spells CASSQATMRTTKTNEQFF. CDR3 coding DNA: TGCGCCAGCAGCCAAGCGACCATGAGGACCACTAAAACCAATGAGCAGTTCTTC.

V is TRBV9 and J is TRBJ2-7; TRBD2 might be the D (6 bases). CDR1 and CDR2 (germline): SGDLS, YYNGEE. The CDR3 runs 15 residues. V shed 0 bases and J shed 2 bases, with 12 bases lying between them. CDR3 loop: CASSVAGAGTYEQYF. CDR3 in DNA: TGTGCCAGCAGCGTAGCGGGAGCAGGGACCTACGAGCAGTACTTC.

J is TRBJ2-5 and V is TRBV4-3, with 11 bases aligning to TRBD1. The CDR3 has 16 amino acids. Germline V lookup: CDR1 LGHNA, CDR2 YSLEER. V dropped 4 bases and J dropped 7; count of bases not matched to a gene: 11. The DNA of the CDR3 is TGCGCCAGCAGCCCCAGGACAGGGGGCGGTACTGGGACCCAGTACTTC. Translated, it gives CASSPRTGGGTGTQYF.

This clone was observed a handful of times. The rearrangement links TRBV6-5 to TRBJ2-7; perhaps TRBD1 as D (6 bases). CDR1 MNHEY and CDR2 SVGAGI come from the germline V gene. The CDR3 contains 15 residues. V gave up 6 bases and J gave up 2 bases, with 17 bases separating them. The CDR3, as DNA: TGTGCCAGCAGATTCCTGAGGGGGAATCCCTACGAGCAGTACTTC. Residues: CASRFLRGNPYEQYF.